A single sample gave rise to the 20 T cell receptor beta chains below, sequenced in a study of cytomegalovirus exposure and HLA in healthy donors. The PCR used 60 Vbeta and 13 Jbeta primers. Sequencing was performed with immunoSEQ multiplex PCR; in TCRdb, only in-frame clones are kept and a portion is missing. Among 140,000 or so clones listed, about three quarters were seen once. Sequenced: PBMCs. These receptors originate from a man aged 40-50 years in good health and CMV-seronegative.

The chain recombines TRBV13 with TRBJ2-3, with TRBD2 matching over 14 bases. V shed 5 bases and J 13 bases; nucleotides not matched to a gene: 14. The length of the CDR3 is 16 residues. The germline gives CDR1 PRHDT, CDR2 FYEKMQ (reference sequence). The CDR3 region has the DNA TGTGCCAGCAGCCATGGGACTAGCGGGGGCCCAGTGGGGGAGTATTTT. Amino acids: CASSHGTSGGPVGEYF.

The CDR3 DNA is TGTGCCAGCAGCCAACCGATGAGCGGGAGGACCACCGGGGAGCTGTTTTTT. Translated, it gives CASSQPMSGRTTGELFF. The genes are TRBV14 and TRBJ2-2, with 9 nucleotides matching TRBD2. Germline lookup yields CDR1 SGHDN and CDR2 FVKESK. With 2 bases clipped from V and 4 bases from J, the junction kept 8 bases outside the gene matches. CDR3 length equals 17 residues.

V gene TRBV5-1 combines with J gene TRBJ2-3; possibly TRBD1 for D (6 bases). The germline gives CDR1 SGHRS, CDR2 YFSETQ. The CDR3 runs to 17 residues. V lost 4 bases to trimming and J lost 0 bases, with 18 bases between them. The CDR3 coding sequence is TGCGCCAGCAGCCTACAGGCCGGGACACTTAGCACAGATACGCAGTATTTT. Encoded protein: CASSLQAGTLSTDTQYF.

On this clone: One junction end does not reproduce the germline sequence, and a read error may be involved. The chain links TRBV6-1 to TRBJ2-6; D is perhaps TRBD1 (6 bases). This CDR3 region has 20 residues. From germline, CDR1 is MNHNS and CDR2 SASEGT. CDR3 bases: TGTGCCAGCAGTGAAAGTAAAACAGGGAAGCCTCTCTCTGGGGCCAACGGCCTGACTTTC. Encoded protein: CASSESKTGKPLSGANGLTF.

The J gene is TRBJ2-5, the V gene TRBV2; TRBD1 agrees at 7 bases. CDR1 SNHLY and CDR2 FYNNEI come from the germline V gene. V shed 4 bases and J 1 base; nucleotides not matched to a gene: 3. The CDR3 loop spans 14 amino acids. The CDR3 region is CASSGTGFQETQYF. Here the CDR3 DNA reads TGTGCCAGCAGTGGGACAGGTTTCCAAGAGACCCAGTACTTC.

The V call is TRBV29-1, the J call TRBJ2-1, with 7 bases fitting TRBD2. The CDR3 spans 23 residues. CDR1 is SQVTM, CDR2 ANQGSEA, per germline. The V and J ends lost 5 bases and 9 bases, in that order; junction bases with no gene match: 40. The CDR3 DNA sequence: TGCAGCGTTCCTCCCGCAACAACCCCCGGGACTATCGCCCCGCGCCGGCCCGTTTCTGAGCAGTTCTTC. Amino acids: CSVPPATTPGTIAPRRPVSEQFF.

This chain links TRBV6-5 with TRBJ2-5; 7 bases are a match to TRBD1. The V gene end was trimmed by 10 bases and the J gene end by 9 bases; junction bases not matched to a gene: 11. This CDR3 has 12 residues. Per germline, CDR1 MNHEY and CDR2 SVGAGI. DNA of the CDR3: TGTGCCACGGGACAGACTTTGGGTCCCCAGTACTTC. Translating gives CATGQTLGPQYF.

The chain links TRBV27 to TRBJ2-5, with D possibly matching TRBD2 (5 bases). V lost 3 bases to trimming and J lost 2 bases, with 16 bases between them. CDR3 size: 16 residues. Germline V gives CDR1 MNHEY, CDR2 SMNVEV (reference sequence). The CDR3 DNA reads TGTGCCAGCAGTTTCCTCGGCCGTGGGGAGCAAGAGACCCAGTACTTC. It encodes CASSFLGRGEQETQYF.

The chain has TRBV28 and TRBJ2-3; possible D gene TRBD1, 7 bases. Germline V lookup: CDR1 MDHEN, CDR2 SYDVKM. There are 16 residues in the CDR3. The V end lost 5 bases, the J end lost 2 bases, and 17 bases lay between the germline ends. The CDR3 sequence is CASSAPGGGLTDTQYF. The CDR3 DNA sequence: TGTGCCAGCAGTGCCCCTGGAGGGGGCCTCACAGATACGCAGTATTTT.

The chain recombines TRBV5-6 with TRBJ2-5; 9 bases line up with TRBD2. CDR1 is SGHDT and CDR2 is YYEEEE in the germline V gene. The CDR3 runs to 15 residues. Trimming took 5 bases from V and 4 from J; bases not matched to a gene: 9. For the CDR3, the DNA is TGTGCCAGCAGTCCCCGAGCGGGAGGAGTAGAGACCCAGTACTTC. It codes for CASSPRAGGVETQYF.

This clone was seen at least ten times. The chain employs TRBV6-5 and TRBJ2-4, with D tentatively TRBD2 (5 bases). Trimming took off 0 bases at V and 1 base at J, with 10 bases between the two ends. The CDR3 contains 16 residues. Germline values: CDR1 MNHEY, CDR2 SVGAGI. CDR3 coding DNA: TGTGCCAGCAGTTACTCGAGTAGCGAGGCCAAAAACATTCAGTACTTC. This sequence encodes CASSYSSSEAKNIQYF.

The chain combines TRBV7-2 with TRBJ2-3; D remains unclear. CDR1 is SGHTA, CDR2 FQGNSA, per germline. There are 14 residues in the CDR3. Trimming shortened V by 1 base and J by 4 bases, and 9 bases separated the two germline ends. The CDR3 loop is CASSLGWQADTQYF. The DNA for the CDR3 is TGTGCCAGCAGCTTAGGGTGGCAAGCAGATACGCAGTATTTT. Full variable domain (missing parts from reference TRBV7-2 and TRBJ2-3): GAGVSQSPSNKVTEKGKDVELRCDPISGHTALYWYRQSLGQGLEFLIYFQGNSAPDKSGLPSDRFSAERTGGSVSTLTIQRTQQEDSAVYLCASSLGWQADTQYFGPGTRLTVL.

The rearrangement uses TRBV27 and TRBJ2-7; 7 nucleotides line up with TRBD1. The CDR3 extends over 16 amino acids. Germline values: CDR1 MNHEY, CDR2 SMNVEV (reference sequence). Unmatched junction bases numbered 12, after V lost 4 bases and J lost 3 bases. The CDR3 loop reads CASSYQQTDRVYEQYF. For the CDR3, the DNA is TGTGCCAGCAGTTACCAACAGACCGACAGGGTCTACGAGCAGTACTTC.

The V and J genes are TRBV11-2 and TRBJ2-1; 8 bases fit TRBD1. Trimming removed 5 bases from V and 7 bases from J; junction bases left unmatched: 7. The CDR3 extends over 14 amino acids. Germline V lookup: CDR1 SGHAT, CDR2 FQNNGV. CDR3 DNA: TGTGCCAGCAGCGTGCAACAGGGGGTGAATGAGCAGTTCTTC. Translation gives CASSVQQGVNEQFF.

The chain links TRBV23-1 to TRBJ2-2, with TRBD1 as a possible D gene (6 bases). TRBV23-1 is known as an ORF, though its function is uncertain. This CDR3 is built from 17 residues. Deletions cut 2 bases from V and 4 bases from J, with 17 bases between. The CDR3 DNA reads TGCGCCAGCAGTCAACCTCCCCGGACAGTGAGCACCGGGGAGCTGTTTTTT. Translated: CASSQPPRTVSTGELFF.

This chain links TRBV7-6 with TRBJ1-6; TRBD1 is a possible D gene (5 bases). CDR3 length equals 13 residues. Germline CDR1 SGHVS, CDR2 FNYEAQ. Trimming pared 6 bases from V and 6 bases from J, leaving 9 bases between. Here the CDR3 reads CASRSTVNSPLHF. CDR3 in DNA: TGTGCCAGCAGGTCGACAGTTAATTCACCCCTCCACTTT.

This clone was seen a handful of times. The chain has TRBV21-1 and TRBJ1-1. TRBV21-1 is given as a pseudogene. The CDR3 consists of 14 residues. The CDR3 sequence is CASSKGGGSPEAFF. In DNA form, the CDR3 reads TGTGCCAGCAGCAAAGGGGGGGGGTCCCCTGAAGCTTTCTTT.

The chain is built from TRBV15 and TRBJ2-7; D is perhaps TRBD1 (6 bases). CDR3 length: 15 residues. The V gene's germline CDR1 is LNHNV and CDR2 YYDKDF (reference sequence). Trimming cost V 5 bases and J 5 bases, with 19 bases left between them. CDR3 coding DNA: TGTGCCACCAGCCCCCGGACAGAGACCTTCCACGAGCAGTACTTC. The encoded protein is CATSPRTETFHEQYF.

V gene TRBV10-3 combines with J gene TRBJ2-7; 10 positions agree with TRBD2. The V and J ends lost 0 bases and 2 bases, in that order; junction bases with no gene match: 4. The germline V gene encodes CDR1 ENHRY and CDR2 SYGVKD. The CDR3 is 16 amino acids. This CDR3 is CAISESSGGSTYEQYF. The DNA for the CDR3 is TGTGCCATCAGTGAGTCTAGCGGGGGGAGCACCTACGAGCAGTACTTC.

In its sample, this clone was seen once. The chain recombines TRBV5-4 with TRBJ2-1; 12 positions match TRBD2. The CDR3 length is 14 residues. CDR1 is SGHNT, CDR2 YYREEE, per germline (reference sequence). V dropped 4 bases and J dropped 8; count of bases not matched to a gene: 4. CDR3 residues: CASSPTSGSYEQFF. The CDR3 DNA sequence: TGTGCCAGCAGCCCGACTAGCGGGAGCTATGAGCAGTTCTTC.